This TCR beta chain appears in the sequencing data of a study of T cell responses to AZD1222 COVID-19 vaccine. Study-wide results and caveats: Spike-wide vaccine-associated CD4 TCRs dominated at 160-218 and 743-854. Reports say nearly half of spike-specific TCRs go after unmutated variant regions. Two doses of AZD1222 preceded a rise in Spike-specific TCR breadth and depth. Baseline testing showed seropositivity in only a handful of AZD1222 recipients.

Using immunoSEQ multiplex PCR, the repertoire was profiled, and TCRdb retains in-frame clones only, with some absent. The repertoire holds 170,000 or so clones, with approximately 90% as singletons. In the case of this clone: The antigen remains undetermined.

CDR1 SGHDT and CDR2 YYEEEE come from the germline V gene. Unmatched junction bases numbered 10, after V lost 4 bases and J lost 4 bases. This CDR3 is built from 16 residues. V usage is TRBV5-6 and J usage is TRBJ2-2; 7 bases fit TRBD1. The sample in question was peripheral blood, obtained on day 0 of AZD1222 vaccination. The clonotype was recovered from an adult in good health. The CDR3 spells CASSRISRGLTGELFF. The CDR3 region has the DNA TGTGCCAGCAGCCGAATCAGTAGGGGGCTCACCGGGGAGCTGTTTTTT.